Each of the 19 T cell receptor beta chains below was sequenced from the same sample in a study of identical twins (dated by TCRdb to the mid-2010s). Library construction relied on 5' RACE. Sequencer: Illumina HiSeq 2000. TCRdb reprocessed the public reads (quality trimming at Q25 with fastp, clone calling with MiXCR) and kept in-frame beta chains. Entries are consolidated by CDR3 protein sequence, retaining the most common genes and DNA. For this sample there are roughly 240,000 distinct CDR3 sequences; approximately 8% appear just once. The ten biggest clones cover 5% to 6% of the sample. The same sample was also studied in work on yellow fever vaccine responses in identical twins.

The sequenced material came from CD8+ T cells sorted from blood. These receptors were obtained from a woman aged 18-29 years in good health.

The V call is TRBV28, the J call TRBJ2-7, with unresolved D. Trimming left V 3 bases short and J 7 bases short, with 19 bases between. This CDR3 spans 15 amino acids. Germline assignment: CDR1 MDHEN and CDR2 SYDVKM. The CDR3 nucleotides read TGTGCCAGCAGTTTCAACCCTGACACCGCCCTGGAGCAGTACTTC. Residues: CASSFNPDTALEQYF.

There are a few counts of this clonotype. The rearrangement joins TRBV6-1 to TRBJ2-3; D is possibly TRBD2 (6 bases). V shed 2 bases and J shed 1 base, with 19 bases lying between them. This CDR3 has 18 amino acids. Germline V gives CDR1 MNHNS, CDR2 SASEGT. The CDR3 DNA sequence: TGTGCCAGCAGTGAATGGGCAGGGAAGCGGGCCGGCACAGATACGCAGTATTTT. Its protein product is CASSEWAGKRAGTDTQYF.

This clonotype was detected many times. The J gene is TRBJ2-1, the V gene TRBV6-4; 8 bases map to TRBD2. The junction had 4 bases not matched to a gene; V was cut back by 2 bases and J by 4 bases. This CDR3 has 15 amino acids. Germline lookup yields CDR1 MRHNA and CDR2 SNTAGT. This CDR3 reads CASSDRASGYNEQFF. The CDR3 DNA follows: TGTGCCAGCAGTGACAGGGCTAGCGGGTACAATGAGCAGTTCTTC.

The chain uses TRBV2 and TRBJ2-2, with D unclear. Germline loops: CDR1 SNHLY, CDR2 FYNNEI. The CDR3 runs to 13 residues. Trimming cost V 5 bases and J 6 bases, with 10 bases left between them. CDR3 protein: CASSSTSPGELFF. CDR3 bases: TGTGCCAGCAGTTCAACAAGTCCCGGGGAGCTGTTTTTT.

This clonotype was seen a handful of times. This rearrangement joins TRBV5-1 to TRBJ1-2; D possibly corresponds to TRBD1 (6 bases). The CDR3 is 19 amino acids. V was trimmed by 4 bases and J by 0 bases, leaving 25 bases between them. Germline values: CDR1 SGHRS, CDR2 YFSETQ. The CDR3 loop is CASSLHPVGQRTTNYGYTF. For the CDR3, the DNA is TGCGCCAGCAGCCTACATCCGGTAGGACAGAGAACAACTAACTATGGCTACACCTTC.

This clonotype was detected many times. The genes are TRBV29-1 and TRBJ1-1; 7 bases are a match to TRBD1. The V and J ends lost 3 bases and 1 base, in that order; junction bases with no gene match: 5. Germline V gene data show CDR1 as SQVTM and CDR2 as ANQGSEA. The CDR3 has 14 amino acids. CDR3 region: CSVELRDRNTEAFF. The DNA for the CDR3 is TGCAGCGTTGAGCTCCGGGACAGGAACACTGAAGCTTTCTTT.

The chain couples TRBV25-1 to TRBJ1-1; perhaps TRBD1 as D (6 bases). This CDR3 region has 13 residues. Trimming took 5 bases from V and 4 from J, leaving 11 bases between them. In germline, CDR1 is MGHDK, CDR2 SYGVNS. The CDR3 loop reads CASSRGGITEAFF. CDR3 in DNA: TGTGCCAGCAGTCGAGGGGGGATCACTGAAGCTTTCTTT.

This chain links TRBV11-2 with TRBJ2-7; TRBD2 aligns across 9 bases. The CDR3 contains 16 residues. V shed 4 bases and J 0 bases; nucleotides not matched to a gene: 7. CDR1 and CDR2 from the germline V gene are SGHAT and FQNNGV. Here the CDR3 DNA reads TGTGCCAGCAGCTCTCCGGCTAGCGGGGCCTCCTACGAGCAGTACTTC. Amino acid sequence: CASSSPASGASYEQYF. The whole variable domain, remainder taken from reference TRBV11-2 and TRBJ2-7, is EAGVAQSPRYKIIEKRQSVAFWCNPISGHATLYWYQQILGQGPKLLIQFQNNGVVDDSQLPKDRFSAERLKGVDSTLKIQPAKLEDSAVYLCASSSPASGASYEQYFGPGTRLTVT.

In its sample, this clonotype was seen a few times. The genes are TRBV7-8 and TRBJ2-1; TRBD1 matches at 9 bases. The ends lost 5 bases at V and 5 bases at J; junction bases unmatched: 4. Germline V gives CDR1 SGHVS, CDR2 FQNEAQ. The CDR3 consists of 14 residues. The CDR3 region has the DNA TGTGCCAGCAGCCCATGGACAGGGGACAATGAGCAGTTCTTC. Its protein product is CASSPWTGDNEQFF.

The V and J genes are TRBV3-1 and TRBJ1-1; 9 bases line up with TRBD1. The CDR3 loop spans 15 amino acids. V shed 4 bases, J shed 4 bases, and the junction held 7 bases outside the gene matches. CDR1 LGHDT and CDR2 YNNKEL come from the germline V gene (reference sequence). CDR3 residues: CASSRGTGLGTEAFF. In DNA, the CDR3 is TGTGCCAGCAGCCGCGGGACAGGGCTGGGCACTGAAGCTTTCTTT.

The CDR3 DNA follows: TGTGCCACCAGCCCCCCTTGGGGACTAGCGGGAGGCAATGAGCAGTTCTTC. It is translated as CATSPPWGLAGGNEQFF. The chain is built from TRBV24-1 and TRBJ2-1; 15 bases agree with TRBD2. The germline V gene encodes CDR1 KGHDR and CDR2 SFDVKD. The trim removed 7 bases at V and 6 bases at J, leaving 9 bases unmatched. The CDR3 runs to 17 residues.

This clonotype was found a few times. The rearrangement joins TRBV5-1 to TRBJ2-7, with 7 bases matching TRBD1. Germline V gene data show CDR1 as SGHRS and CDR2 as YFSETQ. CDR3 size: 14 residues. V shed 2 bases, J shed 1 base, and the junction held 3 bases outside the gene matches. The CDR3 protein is CASSLTGDSYEQYV. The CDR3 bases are TGCGCCAGCAGCTTAACAGGGGATTCCTACGAGCAGTACGTC.

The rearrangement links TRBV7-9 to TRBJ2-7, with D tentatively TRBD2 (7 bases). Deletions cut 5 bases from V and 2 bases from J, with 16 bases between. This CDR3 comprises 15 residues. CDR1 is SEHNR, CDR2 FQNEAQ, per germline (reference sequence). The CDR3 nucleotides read TGTGCCAGCAGCGCGGGGGCGGGGCCTACCTACGAGCAGTACGTC. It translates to CASSAGAGPTYEQYV.

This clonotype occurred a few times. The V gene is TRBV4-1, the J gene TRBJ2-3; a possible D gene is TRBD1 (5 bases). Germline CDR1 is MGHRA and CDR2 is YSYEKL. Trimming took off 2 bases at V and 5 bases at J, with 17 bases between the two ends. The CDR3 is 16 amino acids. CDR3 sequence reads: CASSQQGRVRGDTQYF. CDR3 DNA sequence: TGCGCCAGCAGCCAACAAGGCAGGGTAAGAGGAGATACGCAGTATTTT.

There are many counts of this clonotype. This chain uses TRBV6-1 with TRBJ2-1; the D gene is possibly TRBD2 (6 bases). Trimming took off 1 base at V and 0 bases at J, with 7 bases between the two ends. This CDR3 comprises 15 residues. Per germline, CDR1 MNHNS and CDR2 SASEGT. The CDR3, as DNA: TGTGCCAGCAGTGAAGAAGCGGGCTCCTACAATGAGCAGTTCTTC. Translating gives CASSEEAGSYNEQFF.

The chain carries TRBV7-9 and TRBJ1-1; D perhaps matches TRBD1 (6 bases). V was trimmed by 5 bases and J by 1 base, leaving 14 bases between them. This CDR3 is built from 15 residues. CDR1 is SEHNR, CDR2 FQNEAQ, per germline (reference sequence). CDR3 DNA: TGTGCCAGCAGCCCACCCCCAGGGGAGAACACTGAAGCTTTCTTT. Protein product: CASSPPPGENTEAFF.

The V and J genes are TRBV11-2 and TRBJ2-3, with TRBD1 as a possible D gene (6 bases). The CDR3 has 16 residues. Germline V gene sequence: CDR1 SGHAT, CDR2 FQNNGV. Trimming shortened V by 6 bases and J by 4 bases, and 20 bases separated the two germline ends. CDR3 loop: CASRPAQGWGPDTQYF. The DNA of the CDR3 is TGTGCCAGCAGACCAGCACAGGGATGGGGACCAGATACGCAGTATTTT.

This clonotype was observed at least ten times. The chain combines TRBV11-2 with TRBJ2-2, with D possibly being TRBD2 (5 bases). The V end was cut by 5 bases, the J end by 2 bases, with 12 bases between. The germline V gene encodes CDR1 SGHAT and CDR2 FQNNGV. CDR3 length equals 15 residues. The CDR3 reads CASSNGRTNTGELFF. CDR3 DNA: TGTGCCAGCAGCAACGGCAGGACTAACACCGGGGAGCTGTTTTTT.

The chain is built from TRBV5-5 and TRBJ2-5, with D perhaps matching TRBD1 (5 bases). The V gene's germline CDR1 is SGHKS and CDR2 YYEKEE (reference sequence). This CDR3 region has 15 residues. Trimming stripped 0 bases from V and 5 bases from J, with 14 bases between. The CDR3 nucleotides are TGTGCCAGCAGCTTGGACCCGTCTGGGGCTGAGACCCAGTACTTC. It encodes CASSLDPSGAETQYF.